Each of the 5 T cell receptor beta chains below was sequenced from the same sample in a study of cytomegalovirus exposure and HLA in healthy donors. Primers included in the PCR were 60 Vbeta and 13 Jbeta primers. The repertoire was sequenced with immunoSEQ multiplex PCR; TCRdb's copy has only in-frame clones and lacks some. The sample has 45,000 or so clones, and its top ten clones hold roughly a sixth. Sequenced: PBMCs. The receptor set was obtained from a male donor in good health and CMV-seronegative.

This chain connects TRBV30 to TRBJ2-5; maybe TRBD2 (6 bases). From germline, CDR1 is GTSNPN and CDR2 SVGIG (reference sequence). This CDR3 spans 13 amino acids. V was clipped by 8 bases and J by 2 bases, with 15 bases between them. CDR3 sequence reads: CAGRLSGQETQYF. The CDR3 region has the DNA TGTGCCGGACGCCTTAGCGGTCAAGAGACCCAGTACTTC.

The genes are TRBV6-1 and TRBJ2-7, with 10 bases that match TRBD1. CDR1 and CDR2 from the germline V gene are MNHNS and SASEGT. The CDR3 is made up of 14 amino acids. J gave up 4 bases and V 6 bases, and 6 bases lay outside the gene matches. CDR3 in DNA: TGTGCCAGCAGCAGGACAGGGGGGATGTACGAGCAGTACTTC. Translation: CASSRTGGMYEQYF.

The chain carries TRBV19 and TRBJ2-7; TRBD1 is a possible D gene (6 bases). Germline V gene data show CDR1 as LNHDA and CDR2 as SQIVND (reference sequence). The CDR3 has 14 residues. Deletions cut 1 base from V and 7 bases from J, with 14 bases between. The CDR3 region is CASSIGQDVVEQYF. CDR3 sequence (DNA): TGTGCCAGTAGTATAGGACAGGACGTTGTGGAGCAGTACTTC.

The chain joins TRBV19 to TRBJ2-7, with 8 nucleotides matching TRBD1. The CDR3 loop spans 14 amino acids. Germline CDR1 LNHDA, CDR2 SQIVND (reference sequence). The ends lost 5 bases at V and 3 bases at J; junction bases unmatched: 6. The CDR3 nucleotides are TGTGCCAGTAGTGTACAGGGGGTGGGCTACGAGCAGTACTTC. Its protein is CASSVQGVGYEQYF.

The chain has TRBV9 and TRBJ1-6; unclear D gene. The CDR3 has 17 residues. Germline-derived CDR1 and CDR2 are SGDLS and YYNGEE. The V gene lost 4 bases and the J gene lost 3 bases, with 17 bases spanning the gap. Here the CDR3 reads CASSSLEGPYYNSPLHF. Here the CDR3 DNA reads TGTGCCAGCAGCTCCTTGGAGGGCCCTTACTATAATTCACCCCTCCACTTT. The variable domain in full, with the rest retrieved from reference TRBV9 and TRBJ1-6, is DSGVTQTPKHLITATGQRVTLRCSPRSGDLSVYWYQQSLDQGLQFLIQYYNGEERAKGNILERFSAQQFPDLHSELNLSSLELGDSALYFCASSSLEGPYYNSPLHFGNGTRLTVT.